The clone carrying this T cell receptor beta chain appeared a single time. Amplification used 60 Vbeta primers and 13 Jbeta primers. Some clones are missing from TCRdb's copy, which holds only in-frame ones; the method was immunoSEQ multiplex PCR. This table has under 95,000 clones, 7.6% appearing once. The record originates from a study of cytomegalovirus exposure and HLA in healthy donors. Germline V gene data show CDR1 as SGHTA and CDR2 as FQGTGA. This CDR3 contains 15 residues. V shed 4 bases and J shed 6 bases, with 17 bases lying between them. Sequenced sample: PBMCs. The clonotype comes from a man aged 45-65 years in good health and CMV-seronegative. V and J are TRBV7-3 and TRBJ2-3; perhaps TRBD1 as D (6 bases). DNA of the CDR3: TGTGCCAGCAGCTCAGGGGCGGGTGGGCAGGATACGCAGTATTTT. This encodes CASSSGAGGQDTQYF.